The 31 T cell receptor beta chains given below trace back to one sample, sequenced in a study of shared clonotypes between healthy human individuals. Measured with immunoSEQ multiplex PCR; TCRdb has only the in-frame clones, and not every one. The sample consists of about 580,000 clones, roughly 98% of them appearing once. Naive CD8 cells comprised CD45RO-negative, CCR7-positively selected cells, excluding terminally differentiated effector memory CD45RA+ cells. Sequenced: naive CD8+ T cells sorted from blood. These receptors all stem from a man aged 30 to 39 in good health.

V usage is TRBV28 and J usage is TRBJ2-1, with D possibly matching TRBD2 (5 bases). CDR1 is MDHEN, CDR2 SYDVKM, per germline. V was cut by 1 base and J by 1 base, with 11 bases left in between. The CDR3 totals 16 residues. CDR3 coding DNA: TGTGCCAGCAGTTTATTAACTAGTAGGTCCTACAATGAGCAGTTCTTC. It yields the protein CASSLLTSRSYNEQFF.

The chain has TRBV5-1 and TRBJ1-2; possibly TRBD1 for D (5 bases). The length of the CDR3 is 15 residues. In germline, CDR1 is SGHRS, CDR2 YFSETQ. Trimming removed 4 bases at V and 8 bases at J, with 21 bases between. The CDR3 DNA follows: TGCGCCAGCAGCGTCGACAGTCTTATGGTTGTAGGCTACACCTTC. Protein product: CASSVDSLMVVGYTF. Complete variable domain (other parts from reference TRBV5-1 and TRBJ1-2): KAGVTQTPRYLIKTRGQQVTLSCSPISGHRSVSWYQQTPGQGLQFLFEYFSETQRNKGNFPGRFSGRQFSNSRSEMNVSTLELGDSALYLCASSVDSLMVVGYTFGSGTRLTVV.

This clone has just one count. In nucleotides, the CDR3 is TGCGCCAGCAGCTTGGCGGGGACTAGCGCGATTCAAGAGACCCAGTACTTC. Amino acids: CASSLAGTSAIQETQYF. This chain connects TRBV5-1 to TRBJ2-5; 10 bases fit TRBD2. Germline V gene lookup returns CDR1 SGHRS and CDR2 YFSETQ. The CDR3 sequence is 17 residues long. The V and J ends lost 0 bases and 2 bases, in that order; junction bases with no gene match: 7.

This chain uses TRBV7-9 with TRBJ2-7, with D possibly being TRBD1 or TRBD2 (5 bases each). Germline CDR1 SEHNR, CDR2 FQNEAQ (reference sequence). The CDR3 is made up of 16 amino acids. V lost 5 bases, J lost 2 bases, and 19 bases lay in between. CDR3 amino acids: CASSGHSSGVTYEQYF. The CDR3 DNA reads as TGTGCCAGCAGCGGACACTCCTCCGGGGTAACCTACGAGCAGTACTTC. Using reference TRBV7-9 and TRBJ2-7 for the parts outside the CDR3, the full variable domain is DTGVSQNPRHKITKRGQNVTFRCDPISEHNRLYWYRQTLGQGPEFLTYFQNEAQLEKSRLLSDRFSAERPKGSFSTLEIQRTEQGDSAMYLCASSGHSSGVTYEQYFGPGTRLTVT.

The chain is built from TRBV12-2 and TRBJ1-2; the DNA was not used to check the table's D call, TRBD1. TRBV12-2 constitutes a pseudogene. The CDR3 is 18 amino acids. CDR3 nucleotide sequence: TGTGCAAGTCGCTTAGACTGTGGGGCGCAGCCTCAAACCGATGGCTACACCTTC. Protein: CASRLDCGAQPQTDGYTF.

The chain combines TRBV19 with TRBJ2-7; no reliable D call. The germline CDR1 and CDR2 sequences are LNHDA and SQIVND (reference sequence). This CDR3 is built from 12 residues. V lost 5 bases, J lost 3 bases, and 8 bases lay in between. The chain's CDR3 is CASSHGYYEQYF. The CDR3 nucleotides read TGTGCCAGTAGTCACGGCTACTACGAGCAGTACTTC.

CDR3 sequence: CASSLRVSTDTQYF. Here the CDR3 DNA reads TGTGCCAGCAGTTTAAGGGTTAGCACAGATACGCAGTATTTT. J is TRBJ2-3 and V is TRBV27; D not certain. This CDR3 is 14 amino acids long. With 2 bases removed from V and 0 bases from J, the gap between germline ends came to 6 bases. Germline-derived CDR1 and CDR2 are MNHEY and SMNVEV (reference sequence).

The CDR3 loop is CASSRPGQGFTGELFF. In nucleotides, the CDR3 is TGTGCCAGCAGCCGACCGGGACAGGGGTTCACCGGGGAGCTGTTTTTT. The chain combines TRBV5-5 with TRBJ2-2; 10 bases are shared with TRBD1. The CDR3 totals 16 residues. Germline loops: CDR1 SGHKS, CDR2 YYEKEE (reference sequence). The junction had 7 bases not matched to a gene; V was cut back by 4 bases and J by 4 bases.

The chain carries TRBV4-3 and TRBJ2-7, with TRBD2 matching over 10 bases. The germline gives CDR1 LGHNA, CDR2 YSLEER. The junction had 4 bases not matched to a gene; V was cut back by 5 bases and J by 0 bases. This CDR3 is 15 amino acids long. CDR3 protein: CASSKLAGLSYEQYF. The CDR3 nucleotides are TGCGCCAGCAGCAAACTAGCGGGACTCTCCTACGAGCAGTACTTC.

The chain employs TRBV4-1 and TRBJ1-3; tentative D call: TRBD1 (5 bases). V was pared by 4 bases and J by 0 bases, with 16 bases between. There are 17 residues in the CDR3. Germline assignment: CDR1 MGHRA and CDR2 YSYEKL. This chain's CDR3 is CASSPAQGRLSGNTIYF. The CDR3 nucleotides are TGCGCCAGCAGCCCCGCTCAGGGCCGGCTCTCTGGAAACACCATATATTTT.

The chain combines TRBV27 with TRBJ2-1; TRBD1 matches at 7 bases. Trimming removed 7 bases from V and 2 bases from J; junction bases left unmatched: 5. Germline loops: CDR1 MNHEY, CDR2 SMNVEV (reference sequence). The CDR3 is 14 amino acids. CDR3 nucleotide sequence: TGTGCCAGCATAAGACAGGGTCCCTACAATGAGCAGTTCTTC. It codes for CASIRQGPYNEQFF.

The V and J genes are TRBV6-5 and TRBJ2-1; TRBD1 is a possible D gene (5 bases). Germline V gives CDR1 MNHEY, CDR2 SVGAGI. The CDR3 spans 15 residues. Trimming cost V 4 bases and J 0 bases, with 10 bases left between them. For the CDR3, the DNA is TGTGCCAGCAGTTCGACAGATAGCTCCTACAATGAGCAGTTCTTC. Encoded protein: CASSSTDSSYNEQFF.

This chain joins TRBV9 and TRBJ1-2; unclear D gene. The V and J ends lost 4 bases and 1 base respectively, with 8 bases between them. The V gene's germline CDR1 is SGDLS and CDR2 YYNGEE. The CDR3 contains 13 residues. CDR3 protein: CASSRRDNYGYTF. For the CDR3, the DNA is TGTGCCAGCAGCCGGAGGGATAACTATGGCTACACCTTC. Together with reference TRBV9 and TRBJ1-2, the CDR3 gives the full variable domain: DSGVTQTPKHLITATGQRVTLRCSPRSGDLSVYWYQQSLDQGLQFLIQYYNGEERAKGNILERFSAQQFPDLHSELNLSSLELGDSALYFCASSRRDNYGYTFGSGTRLTVV.

CDR3 DNA sequence: TGCAGCGTTGTGGGACGTACGTATACGCAGTATTTT. It encodes CSVVGRTYTQYF. The chain is built from TRBV29-1 and TRBJ2-3; possibly TRBD1 or TRBD2 for D (5 bases each). CDR1 and CDR2 (germline): SQVTM, ANQGSEA. CDR3 length equals 12 residues. Trimming took 4 bases from V and 7 from J, leaving 12 bases between them.

This clone has just one count. Other nucleotide sequences from this sample produce the same CDR3. The chain has TRBV29-1 and TRBJ2-1, with 12 bases matching TRBD2. V lost 7 bases, J lost 2 bases, and 0 bases stayed unmatched. The germline CDR1 and CDR2 sequences are SQVTM and ANQGSEA. This CDR3 region has 13 residues. CDR3 sequence (DNA): TGCAGCGGGACTAGCGGGACCTACAATGAGCAGTTCTTC. This encodes CSGTSGTYNEQFF.

The chain has TRBV28 and TRBJ2-1, with TRBD2 matching over 9 bases. The CDR3 runs 15 residues. The germline V gene encodes CDR1 MDHEN and CDR2 SYDVKM. The V and J ends lost 3 bases and 8 bases, in that order; junction bases with no gene match: 8. CDR3 in DNA: TGTGCCAGCAGTTTGGCGCGGGAGGGTTTAGATGAGCAGTTCTTC. This encodes CASSLAREGLDEQFF.

The V and J genes are TRBV9 and TRBJ2-7; TRBD1 is a possible D gene (5 bases). Germline V gene data show CDR1 as SGDLS and CDR2 as YYNGEE. The CDR3 covers 15 residues. Trimming removed 0 bases at V and 2 bases at J, with 12 bases between. The DNA of the CDR3 is TGTGCCAGCAGCGTAGGGGCAGGGCTTACCTACGAGCAGTACTTC. Translating gives CASSVGAGLTYEQYF.

The DNA of the CDR3 is TGTGCCAGCAGCTCGGGTCTGGCAGATGGCTACACCTTC. This encodes CASSSGLADGYTF. The chain couples TRBV9 to TRBJ1-2; D is undetermined. Germline CDR1 reads SGDLS; CDR2 reads YYNGEE. The V end lost 4 bases, the J end lost 6 bases, and 13 bases lay between the germline ends. CDR3 size: 13 residues.

The chain combines TRBV9 with TRBJ2-6; weak D call: TRBD1 (5 bases). Germline CDR1 and CDR2: SGDLS and YYNGEE. Between the trimmed V and J ends, which lost 0 bases and 0 bases, there was a span of 7 bases. The CDR3 covers 16 residues. The CDR3 reads CASSVGTPSGANVLTF. Here the CDR3 DNA reads TGTGCCAGCAGCGTAGGGACACCCTCTGGGGCCAACGTCCTGACTTTC.

The gene calls are TRBV27 and TRBJ2-7; 12 nucleotides agree with TRBD2. CDR1 is MNHEY and CDR2 is SMNVEV in the germline V gene (reference sequence). The junction had 5 bases not matched to a gene; V was cut back by 5 bases and J by 3 bases. The CDR3 covers 15 residues. This chain's CDR3 is CASSRTSGNYYEQYF. CDR3 in DNA: TGTGCCAGCAGTCGGACTAGCGGGAACTACTACGAGCAGTACTTC.

This clone came up once. The sample contains more than one DNA sequence encoding this CDR3. The chain links TRBV29-1 to TRBJ2-3; D is perhaps TRBD2 (6 bases). CDR3 size: 13 residues. V was pared by 5 bases and J by 0 bases, with 9 bases between. Per germline, CDR1 SQVTM and CDR2 ANQGSEA. The CDR3 sequence: CSVLSGSTDTQYF. CDR3 DNA: TGCAGCGTTTTAAGCGGGAGCACAGATACGCAGTATTTT.

The chain joins TRBV29-1 to TRBJ1-4; 11 bases align to TRBD1. After removal of 4 bases from V and 6 bases from J, the junction contained 1 base not matched to a gene. The CDR3 has 13 amino acids. Germline loops: CDR1 SQVTM, CDR2 ANQGSEA. CDR3 DNA sequence: TGCAGCGTTGGGGACAGGGGGGATGAAAAACTGTTTTTT. Amino acid sequence: CSVGDRGDEKLFF.

The chain links TRBV11-2 to TRBJ2-3; D is undetermined. Germline loops: CDR1 SGHAT, CDR2 FQNNGV. V gave up 1 base and J gave up 4 bases, with 9 bases separating them. The CDR3 contains 14 residues. CDR3 loop: CASSLVLTPDTQYF. CDR3 nucleotide sequence: TGTGCCAGCAGCTTAGTCCTTACCCCAGATACGCAGTATTTT.

The chain combines TRBV7-9 with TRBJ1-2; D is perhaps TRBD1 (6 bases). CDR3 length equals 16 residues. Between the trimmed V and J ends, which lost 2 bases and 6 bases, there was a span of 19 bases. CDR1 SEHNR and CDR2 FQNEAQ come from the germline V gene (reference sequence). CDR3 DNA sequence: TGTGCCAGCAGCTTACCCCTACGACAGGCTGAAGATGGCTACACCTTC. Residues: CASSLPLRQAEDGYTF.

The chain has TRBV7-2 and TRBJ1-5; 9 bases are shared with TRBD1. There are 16 residues in the CDR3. The germline CDR1 and CDR2 sequences are SGHTA and FQGNSA. V was clipped by 5 bases and J by 4 bases; unmatched bases: 9. Here the CDR3 DNA reads TGTGCCAGCAGCCAACGAGGGACAGGGACAAATCAGCCCCAGCATTTT. Translated, it gives CASSQRGTGTNQPQHF.

This sequence joins TRBV19 and TRBJ2-1; D is perhaps TRBD1 (7 bases). This CDR3 spans 15 amino acids. The V gene's germline CDR1 is LNHDA and CDR2 SQIVND (reference sequence). Deletions cut 3 bases from V and 0 bases from J, with 9 bases between. The CDR3 DNA reads as TGTGCCAGTAGTATTCAGGGGGGCTCCTACAATGAGCAGTTCTTC. Its translation: CASSIQGGSYNEQFF.

The genes are TRBV30 and TRBJ2-7, with D uncertain. The CDR3 is 13 residues long. The germline V gene encodes CDR1 GTSNPN and CDR2 SVGIG (reference sequence). The V gene lost 4 bases and the J gene lost 5 bases, with 15 bases spanning the gap. The CDR3 reads CAWNHFPGHEQYF. Written as DNA, the CDR3 is TGTGCCTGGAACCATTTTCCTGGCCACGAGCAGTACTTC.

The rearrangement uses TRBV29-1 and TRBJ1-2, with TRBD1 identical over 7 bases. The germline V gene has CDR1 SQVTM and CDR2 ANQGSEA. This CDR3 is 13 amino acids long. V lost 4 bases and J lost 0; bases outside the gene matches: 2. The CDR3 DNA is TGCAGCGTTGGGGACAGTTCTAACTATGGCTACACCTTC. Amino acids: CSVGDSSNYGYTF.

The rearrangement uses TRBV18 and TRBJ2-5; 7 positions agree with TRBD1. The CDR3 consists of 17 residues. Germline V gene data show CDR1 as KGHSH and CDR2 as LQKENI. V was pared by 1 base and J by 5 bases, with 13 bases of the junction left unmatched. The CDR3 coding sequence is TGTGCCAGCTCACCACAAAATCGACAGGGCGTGTCGGAGACCCAGTACTTC. Translation gives CASSPQNRQGVSETQYF.

A remark on this clone: Other DNA sequences of this sample code for an identical CDR3. The chain combines TRBV7-7 with TRBJ2-3; D may be TRBD2 (6 bases). The V and J ends lost 1 base and 0 bases respectively, with 8 bases between them. Germline V gene lookup returns CDR1 SSHAT and CDR2 FNYEAQ (reference sequence). This CDR3 is built from 15 residues. This CDR3 is CASSLGGASTDTQYF. As DNA, the CDR3 is TGTGCCAGCAGCTTAGGCGGGGCTAGCACAGATACGCAGTATTTT. The complete variable domain, with remaining parts taken from reference TRBV7-7 and TRBJ2-3, reads GAGVSQSPRYKVTKRGQDVTLRCDPISSHATLYWYQQALGQGPEFLTYFNYEAQPDKSGLPSDRFSAERPEGSISTLTIQRTEQRDSAMYRCASSLGGASTDTQYFGPGTRLTVL.

This chain connects TRBV5-1 to TRBJ2-7; TRBD1 matches 7 bases. The CDR3 extends over 14 amino acids. The ends lost 4 bases at V and 2 bases at J; junction bases unmatched: 6. The germline CDR1 and CDR2 sequences are SGHRS and YFSETQ. The chain's CDR3 is CASSVPGQTYEQYF. CDR3 DNA: TGCGCCAGCAGCGTACCGGGACAGACCTACGAGCAGTACTTC.